A single sample gave rise to the 13 T cell receptor beta chains below, sequenced in a study of shared clonotypes between healthy human individuals. The data were produced by immunoSEQ multiplex PCR, yet TCRdb's version contains in-frame clones alone and is incomplete. The profile shows 2 million to 2.5 million clones, 85% to 95% of them singletons. Material for sequencing was naive CD4+ T cells sorted from blood. Subset specified: CD45RA+ positively selected. Every receptor here comes from a man aged 18 to 29 in good health.

The chain is built from TRBV7-2 and TRBJ2-3, with a weak D call TRBD2 (5 bases). Germline V gene sequence: CDR1 SGHTA, CDR2 FQGNSA. Trimming left V 5 bases short and J 5 bases short, with 14 bases between. The CDR3 sequence is 14 residues long. The CDR3: CASSQRLGKDTQYF. CDR3 coding DNA: TGTGCCAGCAGCCAGAGGCTCGGGAAAGATACGCAGTATTTT.

This chain connects TRBV5-6 to TRBJ2-7, with TRBD2 matching 9 bases. The CDR3 runs to 15 residues. V was clipped by 2 bases and J by 2 bases; unmatched bases: 5. Germline V gene data show CDR1 as SGHDT and CDR2 as YYEEEE. In DNA, the CDR3 is TGTGCCAGCAGCTTACGTGTAGCGGGAGCCTACGAGCAGTACTTC. Protein sequence: CASSLRVAGAYEQYF. Using reference TRBV5-6 and TRBJ2-7 for the parts outside the CDR3, the full variable domain is DAGVTQSPTHLIKTRGQQVTLRCSPKSGHDTVSWYQQALGQGPQFIFQYYEEEERQRGNFPDRFSGHQFPNYSSELNVNALLLGDSALYLCASSLRVAGAYEQYFGPGTRLTVT.

The chain is built from TRBV15 and TRBJ1-5, with D uncertain. The germline CDR1 and CDR2 sequences are LNHNV and YYDKDF (reference sequence). The length of the CDR3 is 13 residues. Trimming took 4 bases from V and 0 from J, leaving 4 bases between them. CDR3 DNA sequence: TGTGCCACCAGCACCAGTAGCAATCAGCCCCAGCATTTT. Its translation is CATSTSSNQPQHF. The whole variable domain, filled in from reference TRBV15 and TRBJ1-5, reads DAMVIQNPRYQVTQFGKPVTLSCSQTLNHNVMYWYQQKSSQAPKLLFHYYDKDFNNEADTPDNFQSRRPNTSFCFLDIRSPGLGDTAMYLCATSTSSNQPQHFGDGTRLSIL.

The rearrangement links TRBV5-1 to TRBJ2-1, with a weak D call TRBD2 (5 bases). This CDR3 has 14 residues. The V and J ends lost 4 bases and 7 bases respectively, with 15 bases between them. CDR1 and CDR2 (germline): SGHRS, YFSETQ. This CDR3 reads CASSAGGTGNEQFF. The CDR3 DNA is TGCGCCAGCAGCGCAGGTGGAACGGGGAATGAGCAGTTCTTC.

The chain carries TRBV7-9 and TRBJ2-7; no clear D. Trimming removed 9 bases at V and 0 bases at J, with 12 bases between. Per the germline V gene, CDR1 is SEHNR and CDR2 is FQNEAQ (reference sequence). The CDR3 extends over 13 amino acids. The DNA of the CDR3 is TGTGCCAGTCGGCAGGTGAGCTCCTACGAGCAGTACTTC. Translation: CASRQVSSYEQYF.

This clone was picked up one time. Within the sample, other DNA sequences also encode this same CDR3. This sequence joins TRBV5-4 and TRBJ2-7, with D hard to call. Trimming left V 4 bases short and J 6 bases short, with 11 bases between. The CDR3 spans 12 residues. Germline V gene sequence: CDR1 SGHNT, CDR2 YYREEE (reference sequence). The CDR3 DNA follows: TGTGCCAGCAGCCCTCCGGGTGGCGAGCAGTACTTC. This sequence encodes CASSPPGGEQYF.

V gene TRBV30 combines with J gene TRBJ2-1, with TRBD1 matching over 8 bases. CDR1 is GTSNPN, CDR2 SVGIG, per germline (reference sequence). V was pared by 4 bases and J by 6 bases, with 5 bases of the junction left unmatched. This CDR3 spans 13 amino acids. The CDR3 reads CAWTGQGLNEQFF. The DNA of the CDR3 is TGTGCCTGGACCGGACAGGGACTCAATGAGCAGTTCTTC.

The chain is built from TRBV9 and TRBJ2-7; possibly TRBD1 for D (5 bases). CDR1 is SGDLS, CDR2 YYNGEE, per germline. V was cut by 4 bases and J by 2 bases, with 13 bases left in between. The CDR3 spans 14 residues. CDR3 in DNA: TGTGCCAGCAGCTCTAGTGGGGCAACCTACGAGCAGTACTTC. Its protein product is CASSSSGATYEQYF. The complete variable domain, with remaining parts taken from reference TRBV9 and TRBJ2-7, reads DSGVTQTPKHLITATGQRVTLRCSPRSGDLSVYWYQQSLDQGLQFLIQYYNGEERAKGNILERFSAQQFPDLHSELNLSSLELGDSALYFCASSSSGATYEQYFGPGTRLTVT.

Points on this clone: The same CDR3 arises from other DNA sequences in this sample as well. This chain connects TRBV6-6 to TRBJ1-1, with D possibly matching TRBD1 (5 bases). The CDR3 length is 13 residues. Trimming took off 4 bases at V and 1 base at J, with 7 bases between the two ends. Germline assignment: CDR1 MNHNY and CDR2 SVGAGI (reference sequence). The DNA of the CDR3 is TGTGCCAGCAGTTCCCAGGGGAACACTGAAGCTTTCTTT. Its translation is CASSSQGNTEAFF.

The chain recombines TRBV7-9 with TRBJ2-1; a possible D gene is TRBD1 (6 bases). The V end was cut by 3 bases, the J end by 11 bases, with 11 bases between. Germline V gene lookup returns CDR1 SEHNR and CDR2 FQNEAQ (reference sequence). The CDR3 is 12 amino acids. CDR3 region: CASSFQGTQQFF. The CDR3 DNA sequence: TGTGCCAGCAGCTTTCAGGGGACCCAGCAGTTCTTC.

The gene calls are TRBV4-1 and TRBJ1-1; D is uncertain. Trimming cost V 1 base and J 1 base, with 19 bases left between them. From germline, CDR1 is MGHRA and CDR2 YSYEKL. The CDR3 extends over 18 amino acids. This CDR3 reads CASSQVGIRTLRNTEAFF. The CDR3 DNA reads as TGCGCCAGCAGCCAAGTGGGTATTCGGACTCTTCGGAACACTGAAGCTTTCTTT.

The genes are TRBV6-5 and TRBJ1-6; 8 positions agree with TRBD1. The germline V gene has CDR1 MNHEY and CDR2 SVGAGI. The CDR3 consists of 15 residues. V shed 5 bases and J 5 bases; nucleotides not matched to a gene: 5. The CDR3 DNA sequence: TGTGCCAGCAGTCTGTCAGGGGGCAATAATTCACCCCTCCACTTT. This encodes CASSLSGGNNSPLHF.

The CDR3 DNA reads as TGTGCCATCAGTGATTGGGGGACATCAACTAATGAAAAACTGTTTTTT. Amino acid sequence: CAISDWGTSTNEKLFF. The rearrangement links TRBV10-3 to TRBJ1-4, with a tentative D call TRBD1 (6 bases). The V end was cut by 3 bases, the J end by 0 bases, with 11 bases between. In germline, CDR1 is ENHRY, CDR2 SYGVKD. The CDR3 runs 16 residues.